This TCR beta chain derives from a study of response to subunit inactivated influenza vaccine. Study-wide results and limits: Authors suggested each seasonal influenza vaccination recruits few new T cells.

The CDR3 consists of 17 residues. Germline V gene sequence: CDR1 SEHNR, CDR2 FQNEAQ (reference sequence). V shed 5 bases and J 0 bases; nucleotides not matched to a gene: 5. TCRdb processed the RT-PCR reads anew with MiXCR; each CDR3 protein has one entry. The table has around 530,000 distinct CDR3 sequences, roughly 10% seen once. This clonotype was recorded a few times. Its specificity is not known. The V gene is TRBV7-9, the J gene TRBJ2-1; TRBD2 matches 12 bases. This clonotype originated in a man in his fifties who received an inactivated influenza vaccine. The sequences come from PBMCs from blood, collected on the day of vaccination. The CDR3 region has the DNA TGTGCCAGCAGCCGAACGACTAGCGGGAGCTCCTACAATGAGCAGTTCTTC. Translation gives CASSRTTSGSSYNEQFF. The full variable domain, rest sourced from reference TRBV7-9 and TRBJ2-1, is DTGVSQNPRHKITKRGQNVTFRCDPISEHNRLYWYRQTLGQGPEFLTYFQNEAQLEKSRLLSDRFSAERPKGSFSTLEIQRTEQGDSAMYLCASSRTTSGSSYNEQFFGPGTRLTVL.